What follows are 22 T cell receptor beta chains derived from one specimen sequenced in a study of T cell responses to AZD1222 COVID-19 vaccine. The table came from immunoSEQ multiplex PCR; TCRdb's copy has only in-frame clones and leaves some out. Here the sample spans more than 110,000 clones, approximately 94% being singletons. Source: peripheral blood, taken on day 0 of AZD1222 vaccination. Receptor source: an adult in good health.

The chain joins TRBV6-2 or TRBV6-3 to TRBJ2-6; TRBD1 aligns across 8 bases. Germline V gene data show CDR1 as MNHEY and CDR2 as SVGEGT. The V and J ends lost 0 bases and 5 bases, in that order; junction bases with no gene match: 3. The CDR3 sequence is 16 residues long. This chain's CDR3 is CASSYSDRVRANVLTF. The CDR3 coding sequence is TGTGCCAGCAGTTACTCGGACAGGGTAAGGGCCAACGTCCTGACTTTC.

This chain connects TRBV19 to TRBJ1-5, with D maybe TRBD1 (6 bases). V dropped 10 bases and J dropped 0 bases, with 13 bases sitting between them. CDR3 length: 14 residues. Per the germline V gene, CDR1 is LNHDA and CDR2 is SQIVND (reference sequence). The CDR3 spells CATQGWDSNQPQHF. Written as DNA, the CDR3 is TGTGCCACGCAGGGGTGGGATAGCAATCAGCCCCAGCATTTT.

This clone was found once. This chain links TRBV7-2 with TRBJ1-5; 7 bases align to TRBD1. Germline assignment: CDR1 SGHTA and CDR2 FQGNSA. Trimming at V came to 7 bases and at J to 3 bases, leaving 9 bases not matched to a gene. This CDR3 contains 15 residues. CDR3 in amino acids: CASTPDRLPNQPQHF. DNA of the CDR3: TGTGCCAGCACCCCGGACAGGCTTCCCAATCAGCCCCAGCATTTT. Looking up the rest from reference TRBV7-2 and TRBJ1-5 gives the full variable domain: GAGVSQSPSNKVTEKGKDVELRCDPISGHTALYWYRQSLGQGLEFLIYFQGNSAPDKSGLPSDRFSAERTGGSVSTLTIQRTQQEDSAVYLCASTPDRLPNQPQHFGDGTRLSIL.

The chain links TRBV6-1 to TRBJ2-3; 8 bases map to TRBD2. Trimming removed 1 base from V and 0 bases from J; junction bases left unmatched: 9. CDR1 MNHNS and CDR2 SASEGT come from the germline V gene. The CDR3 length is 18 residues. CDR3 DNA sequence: TGTGCCAGCAGTGAAGAGCGGGGGAGGCTCTATAGCACAGATACGCAGTATTTT. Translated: CASSEERGRLYSTDTQYF.

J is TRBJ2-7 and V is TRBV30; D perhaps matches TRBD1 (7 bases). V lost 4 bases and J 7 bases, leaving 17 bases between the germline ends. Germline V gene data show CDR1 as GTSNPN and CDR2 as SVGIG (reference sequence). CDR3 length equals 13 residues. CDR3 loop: CAWTPLTGREQYF. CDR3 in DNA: TGTGCCTGGACCCCGTTGACAGGGAGGGAGCAGTACTTC.

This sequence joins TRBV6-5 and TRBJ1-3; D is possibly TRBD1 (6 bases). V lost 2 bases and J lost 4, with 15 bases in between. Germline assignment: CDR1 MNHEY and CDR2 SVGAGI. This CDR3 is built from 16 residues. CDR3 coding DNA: TGTGCCAGCAGTTACAGAAGCTCAGGGGAGGGAAACACCATATATTTT. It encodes CASSYRSSGEGNTIYF.

DNA for the CDR3: TGTGCCAGCAGCCAAATTAGGGCGGGGAGGGCAGATACGCAGTATTTT. It codes for CASSQIRAGRADTQYF. The chain employs TRBV28 and TRBJ2-3; 7 bases are shared with TRBD2. Trimming took 6 bases from V and 4 from J; bases not matched to a gene: 13. In germline, CDR1 is MDHEN, CDR2 SYDVKM. CDR3 size: 16 residues.

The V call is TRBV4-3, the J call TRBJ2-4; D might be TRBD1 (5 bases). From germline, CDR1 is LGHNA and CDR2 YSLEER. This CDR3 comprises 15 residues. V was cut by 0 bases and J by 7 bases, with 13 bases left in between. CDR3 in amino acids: CASSQEGLRANIQYF. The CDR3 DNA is TGCGCCAGCAGCCAAGAGGGTCTCAGGGCGAACATTCAGTACTTC.

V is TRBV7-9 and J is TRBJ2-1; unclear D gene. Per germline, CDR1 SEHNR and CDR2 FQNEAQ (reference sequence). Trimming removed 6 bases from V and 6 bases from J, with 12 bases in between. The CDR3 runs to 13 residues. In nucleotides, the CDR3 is TGTGCCAGCAGTCAAGCCTACCGCAATGAGCAGTTCTTC. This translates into CASSQAYRNEQFF. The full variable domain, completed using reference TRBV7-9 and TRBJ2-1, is DTGVSQNPRHKITKRGQNVTFRCDPISEHNRLYWYRQTLGQGPEFLTYFQNEAQLEKSRLLSDRFSAERPKGSFSTLEIQRTEQGDSAMYLCASSQAYRNEQFFGPGTRLTVL.

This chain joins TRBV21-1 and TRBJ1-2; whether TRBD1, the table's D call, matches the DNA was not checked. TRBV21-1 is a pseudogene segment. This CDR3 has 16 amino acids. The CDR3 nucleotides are TGTGCCAGTCAATACTTGAGGGGGAATTCTAACTATGGCTACACCTTC. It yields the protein CASQYLRGNSNYGYTF.

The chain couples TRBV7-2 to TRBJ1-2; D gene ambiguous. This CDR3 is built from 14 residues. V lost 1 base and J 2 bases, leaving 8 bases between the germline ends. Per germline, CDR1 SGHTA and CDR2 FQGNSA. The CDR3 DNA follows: TGTGCCAGCAGCTTAGAAGTTGAGAACTATGGCTACACCTTC. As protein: CASSLEVENYGYTF.

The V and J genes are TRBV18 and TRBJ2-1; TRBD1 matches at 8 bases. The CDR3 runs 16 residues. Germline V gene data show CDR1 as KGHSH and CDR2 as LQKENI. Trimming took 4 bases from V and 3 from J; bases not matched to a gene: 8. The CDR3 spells CASSLPSDRDYNEQFF. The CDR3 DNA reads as TGTGCCAGCTCACTACCATCGGACAGGGACTACAATGAGCAGTTCTTC.

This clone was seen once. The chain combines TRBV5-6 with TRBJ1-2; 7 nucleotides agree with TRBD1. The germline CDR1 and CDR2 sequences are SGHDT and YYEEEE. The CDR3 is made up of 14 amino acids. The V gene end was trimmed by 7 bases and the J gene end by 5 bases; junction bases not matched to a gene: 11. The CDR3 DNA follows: TGTGCCAGCGATATAAGACAGGGATGGTATGGCTACACCTTC. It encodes CASDIRQGWYGYTF.

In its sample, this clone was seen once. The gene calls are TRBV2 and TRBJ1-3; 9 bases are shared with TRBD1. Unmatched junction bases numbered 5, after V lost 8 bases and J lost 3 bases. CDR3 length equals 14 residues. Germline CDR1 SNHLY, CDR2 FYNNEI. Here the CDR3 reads CASVQGALGNTIYF. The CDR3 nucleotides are TGTGCCAGCGTACAGGGGGCGCTTGGAAACACCATATATTTT.

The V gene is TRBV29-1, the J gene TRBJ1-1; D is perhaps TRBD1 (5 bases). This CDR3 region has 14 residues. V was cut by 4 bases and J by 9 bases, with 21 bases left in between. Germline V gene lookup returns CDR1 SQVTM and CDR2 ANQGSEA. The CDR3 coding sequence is TGCAGCGTTGCTCCATGGGGGTTGACGCCGAAAGCTTTCTTT. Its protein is CSVAPWGLTPKAFF.

The CDR3 reads CASSRDRGVADTQYF. CDR3 sequence (DNA): TGTGCCAGCAGCAGGGACAGGGGGGTCGCAGATACGCAGTATTTT. V and J are TRBV9 and TRBJ2-3, with 11 bases matching TRBD1. Germline lookup yields CDR1 SGDLS and CDR2 YYNGEE. This CDR3 is built from 15 residues. The V gene end was trimmed by 4 bases and the J gene end by 4 bases; junction bases not matched to a gene: 5.

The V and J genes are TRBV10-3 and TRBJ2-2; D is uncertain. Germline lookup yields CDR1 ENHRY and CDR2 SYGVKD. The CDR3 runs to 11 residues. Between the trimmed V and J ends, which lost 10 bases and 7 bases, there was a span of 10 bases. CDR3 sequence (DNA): TGTGCCACCTTCTCCTACGGGGAGCTGTTTTTT. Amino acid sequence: CATFSYGELFF.

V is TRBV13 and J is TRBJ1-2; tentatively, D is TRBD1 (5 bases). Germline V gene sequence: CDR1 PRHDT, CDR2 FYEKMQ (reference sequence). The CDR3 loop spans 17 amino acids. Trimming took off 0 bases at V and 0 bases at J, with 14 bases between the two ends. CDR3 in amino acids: CASSLGSGFETNYGYTF. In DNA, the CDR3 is TGTGCCAGCAGCTTAGGCTCAGGGTTCGAGACTAACTATGGCTACACCTTC.

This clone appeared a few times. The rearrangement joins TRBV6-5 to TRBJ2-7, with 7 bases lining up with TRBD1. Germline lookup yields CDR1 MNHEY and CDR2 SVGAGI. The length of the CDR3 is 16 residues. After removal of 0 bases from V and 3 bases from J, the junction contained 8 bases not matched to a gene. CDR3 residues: CASSYSRGLALYEQYF. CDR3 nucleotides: TGTGCCAGCAGTTACTCGAGGGGGCTAGCCCTCTACGAGCAGTACTTC.

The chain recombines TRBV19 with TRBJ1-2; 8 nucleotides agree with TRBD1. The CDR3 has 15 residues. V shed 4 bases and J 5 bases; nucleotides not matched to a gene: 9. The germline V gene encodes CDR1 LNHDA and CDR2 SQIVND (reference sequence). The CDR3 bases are TGTGCCAGTAGTACCGGGACAGGTCTGTGGTATGGCTACACCTTC. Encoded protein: CASSTGTGLWYGYTF.

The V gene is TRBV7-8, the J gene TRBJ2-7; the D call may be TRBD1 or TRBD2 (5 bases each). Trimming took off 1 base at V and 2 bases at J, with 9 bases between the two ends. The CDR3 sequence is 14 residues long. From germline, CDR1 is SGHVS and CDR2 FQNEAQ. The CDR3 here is CASSLELGAYEQYF. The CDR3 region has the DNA TGTGCCAGCAGCTTAGAATTGGGGGCCTACGAGCAGTACTTC.

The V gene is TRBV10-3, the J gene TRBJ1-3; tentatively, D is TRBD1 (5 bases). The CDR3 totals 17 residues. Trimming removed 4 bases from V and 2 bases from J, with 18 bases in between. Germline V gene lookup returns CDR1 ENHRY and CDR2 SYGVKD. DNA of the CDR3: TGTGCCATCAGTGTGTTGGGGGGTCCACACACTGGAAACACCATATATTTT. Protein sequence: CAISVLGGPHTGNTIYF.